This T cell receptor (beta chain) was identified during a study of blood T cell repertoires in COVID-19. Study summary: Samples taken during acute and convalescent COVID-19 were collected in the United States, Italy and Spain. The cDNA or gDNA used as material had been derived from T cells, B-cell-depleted T cells, or PBMCs.

This CDR3 has 15 amino acids. Germline loops: CDR1 SGDLS, CDR2 YYNGEE. The ends lost 3 bases at V and 7 bases at J; junction bases unmatched: 6. Using immunoSEQ multiplex PCR, the repertoire was profiled, and TCRdb retains in-frame clones only, with some absent. This sample has 300,000 to 450,000 clones, with 85% to 90% found just once. The chain is built from TRBV9 and TRBJ2-2; TRBD1 agrees at 10 bases. The source of this sequence is a woman in her twenties or thirties who had been exposed to COVID-19. The sequencing sample was made of PBMCs or T cells enriched from blood (not recorded which). The CDR3 DNA sequence: TGTGCCAGCAGCGGACAGGGGGCTCCGGGCGGGGAGCTGTTTTTT. Its translation: CASSGQGAPGGELFF. Full variable domain (rest looked up from reference TRBV9 and TRBJ2-2): DSGVTQTPKHLITATGQRVTLRCSPRSGDLSVYWYQQSLDQGLQFLIQYYNGEERAKGNILERFSAQQFPDLHSELNLSSLELGDSALYFCASSGQGAPGGELFFGEGSRLTVL.